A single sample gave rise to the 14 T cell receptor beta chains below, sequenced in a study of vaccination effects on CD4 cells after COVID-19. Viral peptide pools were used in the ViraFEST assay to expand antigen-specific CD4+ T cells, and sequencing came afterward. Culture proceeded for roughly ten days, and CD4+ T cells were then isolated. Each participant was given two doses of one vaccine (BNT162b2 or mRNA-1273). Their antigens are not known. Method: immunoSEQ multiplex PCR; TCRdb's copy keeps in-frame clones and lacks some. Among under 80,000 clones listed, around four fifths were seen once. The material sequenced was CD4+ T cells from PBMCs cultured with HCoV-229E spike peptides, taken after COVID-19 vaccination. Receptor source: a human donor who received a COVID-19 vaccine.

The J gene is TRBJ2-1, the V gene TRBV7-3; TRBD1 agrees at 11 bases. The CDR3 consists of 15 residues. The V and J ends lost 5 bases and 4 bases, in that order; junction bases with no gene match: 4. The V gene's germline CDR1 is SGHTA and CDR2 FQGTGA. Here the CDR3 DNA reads TGTGCCAGCAGCCCGGACAGGGGGCTGTACAATGAGCAGTTCTTC. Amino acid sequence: CASSPDRGLYNEQFF.

The DNA for the CDR3 is TGTGCCAGCAGCCAAAGACAGGGGGTCCCTTACGAGCAGTACGTC. Translation gives CASSQRQGVPYEQYV. This chain connects TRBV6-6 to TRBJ2-7; 9 positions agree with TRBD1. In germline, CDR1 is MNHNY, CDR2 SVGAGI (reference sequence). The CDR3 length is 15 residues. J gave up 4 bases and V 6 bases, and 10 bases lay outside the gene matches.

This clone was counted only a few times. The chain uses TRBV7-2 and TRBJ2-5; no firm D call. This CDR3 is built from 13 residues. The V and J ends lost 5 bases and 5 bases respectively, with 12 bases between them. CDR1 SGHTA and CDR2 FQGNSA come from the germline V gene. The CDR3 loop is CASSPFRTETQYF. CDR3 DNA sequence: TGTGCCAGCAGCCCGTTTAGGACGGAGACCCAGTACTTC.

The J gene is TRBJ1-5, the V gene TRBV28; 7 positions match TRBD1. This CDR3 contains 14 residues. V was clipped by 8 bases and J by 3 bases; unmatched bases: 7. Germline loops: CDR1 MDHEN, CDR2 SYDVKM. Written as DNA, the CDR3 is TGTGCCAGCTATAACAGGGGACTCAATCAGCCCCAGCATTTT. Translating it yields CASYNRGLNQPQHF.

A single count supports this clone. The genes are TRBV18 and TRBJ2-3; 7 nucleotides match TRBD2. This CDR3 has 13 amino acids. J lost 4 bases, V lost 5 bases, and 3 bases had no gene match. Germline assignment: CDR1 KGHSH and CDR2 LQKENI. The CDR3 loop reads CASSAGVADTQYF. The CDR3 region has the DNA TGTGCCAGCTCAGCGGGGGTGGCAGATACGCAGTATTTT.

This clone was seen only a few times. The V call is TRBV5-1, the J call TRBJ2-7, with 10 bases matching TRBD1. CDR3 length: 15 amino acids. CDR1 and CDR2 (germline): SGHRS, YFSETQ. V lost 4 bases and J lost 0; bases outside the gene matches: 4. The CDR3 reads CASSPGTGDSYEQYV. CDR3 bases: TGCGCCAGCAGCCCCGGGACAGGGGACTCCTACGAGCAGTACGTC.

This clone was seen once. The CDR3 here is CASSSGQDYGYTF. CDR3 coding DNA: TGTGCCAGCAGCTCCGGACAGGACTATGGCTACACCTTC. The rearrangement joins TRBV7-8 to TRBJ1-2; 7 bases match TRBD1. Trimming at V came to 4 bases and at J to 3 bases, leaving 2 bases not matched to a gene. The germline V gene has CDR1 SGHVS and CDR2 FQNEAQ. The CDR3 has 13 amino acids.

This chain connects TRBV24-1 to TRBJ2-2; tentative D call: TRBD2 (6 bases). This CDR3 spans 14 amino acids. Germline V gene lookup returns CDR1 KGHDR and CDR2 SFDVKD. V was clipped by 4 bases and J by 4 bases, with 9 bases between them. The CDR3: CATSDTSSTGELFF. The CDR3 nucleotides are TGTGCCACCAGTGACACTAGCAGCACCGGGGAGCTGTTTTTT.

The CDR3 is CATSALPQGAYNEQFF. DNA of the CDR3: TGTGCCACCAGTGCTCTGCCCCAGGGGGCCTACAATGAGCAGTTCTTC. V gene TRBV24-1 combines with J gene TRBJ2-1; the match to TRBD1 covers 7 bases. With 5 bases clipped from V and 2 bases from J, the junction kept 8 bases outside the gene matches. Germline CDR1 and CDR2: KGHDR and SFDVKD. CDR3 size: 16 residues.

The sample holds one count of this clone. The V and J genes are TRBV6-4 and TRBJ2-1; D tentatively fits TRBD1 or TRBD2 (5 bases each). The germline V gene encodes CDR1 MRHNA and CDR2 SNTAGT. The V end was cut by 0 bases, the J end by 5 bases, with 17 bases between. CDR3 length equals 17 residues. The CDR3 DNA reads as TGTGCCAGCAGTGACTCCCATGGGACCGGTCTTCACAATGAGCAGTTCTTC. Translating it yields CASSDSHGTGLHNEQFF.

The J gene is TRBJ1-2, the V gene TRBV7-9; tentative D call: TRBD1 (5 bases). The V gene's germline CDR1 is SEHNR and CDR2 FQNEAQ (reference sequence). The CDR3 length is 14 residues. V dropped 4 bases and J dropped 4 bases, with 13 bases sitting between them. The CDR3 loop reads CASSSPGTGYGYTF. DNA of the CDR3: TGTGCCAGCAGCTCCCCCGGGACCGGCTATGGCTACACCTTC.

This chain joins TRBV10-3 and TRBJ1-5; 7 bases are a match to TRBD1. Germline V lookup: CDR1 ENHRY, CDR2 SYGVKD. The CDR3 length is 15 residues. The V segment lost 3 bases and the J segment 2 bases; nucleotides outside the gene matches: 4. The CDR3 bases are TGTGCCATCAGTGAACAGGGGATTGGCAATCAGCCCCAGCATTTT. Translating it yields CAISEQGIGNQPQHF.

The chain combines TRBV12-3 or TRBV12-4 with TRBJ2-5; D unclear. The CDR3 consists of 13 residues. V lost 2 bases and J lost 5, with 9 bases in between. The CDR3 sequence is CASSLRSLETQYF. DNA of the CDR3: TGTGCCAGCAGTTTACGCAGTCTGGAGACCCAGTACTTC.

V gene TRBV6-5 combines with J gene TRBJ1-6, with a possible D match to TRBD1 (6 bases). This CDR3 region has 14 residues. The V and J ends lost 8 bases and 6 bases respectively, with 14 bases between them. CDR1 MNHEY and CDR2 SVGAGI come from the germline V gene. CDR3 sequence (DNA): TGTGCCAGCGGCCCGGACAGAGTTAATTCACCCCTCCACTTT. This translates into CASGPDRVNSPLHF.